This entry lists 22 T cell receptor beta chains sequenced from one sample in a study of T cells after posttransplantation cyclophosphamide. Assay used: immunoSEQ multiplex PCR; TCRdb lists only in-frame clones, some missing. The sample lists about 4,200 clones, approximately 78% occurring once. Treatment was busulfan-fludarabine conditioning, a marrow graft, and cyclophosphamide on days +3 and +4. The sequencing used PBMCs, collected after an allogeneic stem cell transplant with post-transplant cyclophosphamide. Receptor source: a female patient aged 45-60 years who received an allogeneic stem cell transplant from a related donor, was CMV-positive, and had no GVHD. Some T cells may trace back to the graft donor.

This sequence joins TRBV5-1 and TRBJ2-3; TRBD1 might be the D (6 bases). V dropped 4 bases and J dropped 0 bases, with 12 bases sitting between them. Germline-derived CDR1 and CDR2 are SGHRS and YFSETQ. This CDR3 contains 15 residues. This CDR3 reads CASSRGQTSTDTQYF. The CDR3 coding sequence is TGCGCCAGCAGCCGGGGACAAACTAGCACAGATACGCAGTATTTT.

The rearrangement joins TRBV10-2 to TRBJ1-5, with D unresolved. Germline CDR1 is WSHSY and CDR2 is SAAADI. The germline V and J ends were trimmed by 6 bases and 5 bases, with 14 bases remaining between them. The CDR3 sequence is 14 residues long. The CDR3 DNA reads TGCGCCAGCAGCATGACATATGAAGATCAGCCCCAGCATTTT. Translating it yields CASSMTYEDQPQHF.

This chain joins TRBV20-1 and TRBJ1-1; maybe TRBD1 (6 bases). There are 11 residues in the CDR3. V dropped 6 bases and J dropped 7 bases, with 12 bases sitting between them. CDR1 DFQATT and CDR2 SNEGSKA come from the germline V gene (reference sequence). The CDR3 bases are TGCAGTGCCCAGAGGGGGGGTGAAGCTTTCTTT. Translated, it gives CSAQRGGEAFF.

The rearrangement links TRBV5-5 to TRBJ1-3; D may be TRBD1 (6 bases). Germline V gene lookup returns CDR1 SGHKS and CDR2 YYEKEE (reference sequence). CDR3 size: 15 residues. Trimming pared 0 bases from V and 4 bases from J, leaving 11 bases between. CDR3 DNA: TGTGCCAGCAGCTTGGCACAGGGTCTGGGAAACACCATATATTTT. This sequence encodes CASSLAQGLGNTIYF.

The chain couples TRBV4-1 to TRBJ2-1, with D uncertain. The germline gives CDR1 MGHRA, CDR2 YSYEKL. CDR3 length equals 11 residues. V was clipped by 1 base and J by 7 bases, with 2 bases between them. CDR3 bases: TGCGCCAGCAGCCAAGCTAATGAGCAGTTCTTC. As protein: CASSQANEQFF.

The rearrangement joins TRBV13 to TRBJ2-7; D perhaps matches TRBD2 (6 bases). CDR1 is PRHDT and CDR2 is FYEKMQ in the germline V gene (reference sequence). Trimming pared 5 bases from V and 7 bases from J, leaving 24 bases between. This CDR3 region has 16 residues. CDR3 nucleotide sequence: TGTGCCAGCAGCGCTACCGAGACTAGTCTACCGACGGAGCAGTACTTC. It is translated as CASSATETSLPTEQYF.

This clone appeared once. This chain joins TRBV9 and TRBJ1-1; D unresolved. The CDR3 runs 15 residues. The germline gives CDR1 SGDLS, CDR2 YYNGEE. V lost 1 base to trimming and J lost 4 bases, with 14 bases between them. The CDR3 DNA follows: TGTGCCAGCAGCGTAAGTTTTGCGGGTAGCACTGAAGCTTTCTTT. Residues: CASSVSFAGSTEAFF.

V and J are TRBV11-2 and TRBJ2-1; D is undetermined. The CDR3 is made up of 15 amino acids. Trimming took 8 bases from V and 1 from J, leaving 15 bases between them. The germline CDR1 and CDR2 sequences are SGHAT and FQNNGV. CDR3 nucleotide sequence: TGTGCCAGCTCTACCCAATTTTCGTCCTACAATGAGCAGTTCTTC. This encodes CASSTQFSSYNEQFF.

The CDR3 coding sequence is TGTGCCAGCAGCTTAGGAGCTCCCGGGTCTGGAAACACCATATATTTT. This translates into CASSLGAPGSGNTIYF. The V call is TRBV7-2, the J call TRBJ1-3; D unclear. Germline V gene data show CDR1 as SGHTA and CDR2 as FQGNSA. V dropped 1 base and J dropped 1 base, with 11 bases sitting between them. The CDR3 consists of 16 residues.

V usage is TRBV19 and J usage is TRBJ2-3, with TRBD1 matching over 8 bases. V was clipped by 9 bases and J by 0 bases; unmatched bases: 5. The germline V gene has CDR1 LNHDA and CDR2 SQIVND (reference sequence). There are 14 residues in the CDR3. The CDR3 here is CASSQGDSTDTQYF. The CDR3 DNA is TGTGCCAGCTCACAGGGGGACAGCACAGATACGCAGTATTTT.

This sequence joins TRBV19 and TRBJ1-6; weak D call: TRBD1 (5 bases). With 7 bases removed from V and 11 bases from J, the gap between germline ends came to 15 bases. Germline CDR1 is LNHDA and CDR2 is SQIVND (reference sequence). This CDR3 region has 13 residues. CDR3 amino acids: CASNQGFTTPLHF. The CDR3 DNA is TGTGCCAGTAACCAGGGCTTTACGACACCCCTCCACTTT.

This clone appeared a single time. The chain joins TRBV2 to TRBJ2-5, with TRBD2 matching 9 bases. From germline, CDR1 is SNHLY and CDR2 FYNNEI. J was trimmed by 3 bases and V by 7 bases; bases with no gene match: 15. The CDR3 runs to 17 residues. DNA of the CDR3: TGTGCCAGCATTTCTCCTCCGGGACTAGCCCCAAAAGAGACCCAGTACTTC. It is translated as CASISPPGLAPKETQYF.

This clone was recorded once. V gene TRBV18 combines with J gene TRBJ2-5, with D uncertain. V lost 0 bases, J lost 2 bases, and 7 bases lay in between. Per the germline V gene, CDR1 is KGHSH and CDR2 is LQKENI. The CDR3 is made up of 14 amino acids. The CDR3 DNA is TGTGCCAGCTCACCACCTCTGGCTCAAGAGACCCAGTACTTC. It yields the protein CASSPPLAQETQYF. Full variable domain (outside the CDR3, taken from reference TRBV18 and TRBJ2-5): NAGVMQNPRHLVRRRGQEARLRCSPMKGHSHVYWYRQLPEEGLKFMVYLQKENIIDESGMPKERFSAEFPKEGPSILRIQQVVRGDSAAYFCASSPPLAQETQYFGPGTRLLVL.

This chain uses TRBV30 with TRBJ2-1; 8 bases are a match to TRBD2. The trim removed 2 bases at V and 4 bases at J, leaving 4 bases unmatched. CDR3 size: 14 residues. Germline values: CDR1 GTSNPN, CDR2 SVGIG (reference sequence). CDR3 sequence: CAWSSGGGYNEQFF. The DNA for the CDR3 is TGTGCCTGGAGTTCCGGGGGGGGATACAATGAGCAGTTCTTC.

The chain couples TRBV2 to TRBJ2-7, with D tentatively TRBD1 (6 bases). Trimming removed 7 bases from V and 2 bases from J, with 15 bases in between. From germline, CDR1 is SNHLY and CDR2 FYNNEI. The CDR3 loop spans 14 amino acids. The CDR3 is CASNMRTVAYEQYF. The CDR3 region has the DNA TGTGCCAGCAATATGAGGACAGTAGCCTACGAGCAGTACTTC.

The DNA of the CDR3 is TGTGCCAGCAGTTACTATAGTGGACAGGGGCTTGCACCCCTCCACTTT. Translated, it gives CASSYYSGQGLAPLHF. The chain uses TRBV6-5 and TRBJ1-6; 9 nucleotides agree with TRBD1. Germline CDR1 reads MNHEY; CDR2 reads SVGAGI. The CDR3 contains 16 residues. V gave up 1 base and J gave up 11 bases; unmatched junction bases: 9.

This chain links TRBV2 with TRBJ1-5; 8 nucleotides line up with TRBD1. This CDR3 region has 15 residues. J lost 4 bases, V lost 6 bases, and 8 bases had no gene match. Germline CDR1 SNHLY, CDR2 FYNNEI. The CDR3 sequence is CASRADRVGNQPQHF. For the CDR3, the DNA is TGTGCCAGCAGGGCGGACAGGGTCGGGAATCAGCCCCAGCATTTT.

The CDR3 spells CASSLTTRLAGAIRSYNEQFF. In DNA form, the CDR3 reads TGTGCCAGCAGCTTAACCACCCGACTAGCGGGGGCCATTCGGTCCTACAATGAGCAGTTCTTC. The gene calls are TRBV13 and TRBJ2-1; 12 positions match TRBD2. The CDR3 totals 21 residues. The V gene's germline CDR1 is PRHDT and CDR2 FYEKMQ (reference sequence). Trimming removed 2 bases from V and 1 base from J; junction bases left unmatched: 15.

CDR3 protein: CASSESGGYSYEQYF. CDR3 sequence (DNA): TGTGCCAGTAGCGAGAGCGGGGGATACTCCTACGAGCAGTACTTC. V and J are TRBV19 and TRBJ2-5; TRBD2 matches at 8 bases. The end of the DNA fits TRBJ2-7 better, so the J call may be wrong. Germline CDR1 LNHDA, CDR2 SQIVND (reference sequence). This CDR3 region has 15 residues.

The chain combines TRBV6-1 with TRBJ2-3, with no clear D. This CDR3 region has 13 residues. The germline CDR1 and CDR2 sequences are MNHNS and SASEGT. The ends were cut back, 4 bases at V and 2 bases at J, with 7 bases in the middle. CDR3 sequence (DNA): TGTGCCAGCAGTGTGCGGTTCACAGATACGCAGTATTTT. Translation: CASSVRFTDTQYF.

The rearrangement uses TRBV5-1 and TRBJ1-4, with D hard to call. CDR1 and CDR2 from the germline V gene are SGHRS and YFSETQ. CDR3 length: 15 amino acids. The V gene lost 6 bases and the J gene lost 7 bases, with 19 bases spanning the gap. The CDR3 sequence: CASKVVGGGSEKLFF. CDR3 coding DNA: TGCGCCAGCAAGGTTGTGGGTGGAGGGTCTGAAAAACTGTTTTTT.

The chain carries TRBV13 and TRBJ1-2; unclear D gene. Trimming removed 3 bases at V and 2 bases at J, with 16 bases between. Germline V gene lookup returns CDR1 PRHDT and CDR2 FYEKMQ (reference sequence). This CDR3 contains 16 residues. The CDR3 loop reads CASSFNRLSGNYGYTF. CDR3 DNA sequence: TGTGCCAGCAGCTTTAACCGACTTAGTGGGAACTATGGCTACACCTTC. Full variable domain (missing parts from reference TRBV13 and TRBJ1-2): AAGVIQSPRHLIKEKRETATLKCYPIPRHDTVYWYQQGPGQDPQFLISFYEKMQSDKGSIPDRFSAQQFSDYHSELNMSSLELGDSALYFCASSFNRLSGNYGYTFGSGTRLTVV.